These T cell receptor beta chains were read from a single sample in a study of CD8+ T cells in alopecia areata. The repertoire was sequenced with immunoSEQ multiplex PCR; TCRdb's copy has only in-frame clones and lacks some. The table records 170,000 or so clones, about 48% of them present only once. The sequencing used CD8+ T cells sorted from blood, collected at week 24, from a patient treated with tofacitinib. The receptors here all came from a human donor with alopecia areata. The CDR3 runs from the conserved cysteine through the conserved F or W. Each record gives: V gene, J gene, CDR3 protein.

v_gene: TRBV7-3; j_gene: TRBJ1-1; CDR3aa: CASSLGQGMEAFF
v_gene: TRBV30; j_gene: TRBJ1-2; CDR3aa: CAWSEGVPNYGYTF
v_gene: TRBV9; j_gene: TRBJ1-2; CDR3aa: CASSVDRGDGYTF
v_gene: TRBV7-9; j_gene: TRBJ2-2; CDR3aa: CASSGMTGELFF
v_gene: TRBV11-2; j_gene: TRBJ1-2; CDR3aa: CASSHSVGYGYTF
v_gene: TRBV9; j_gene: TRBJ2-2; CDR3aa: CASSATGSGTGELFF
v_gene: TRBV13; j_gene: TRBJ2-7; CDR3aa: CASSPGVRNEQYF
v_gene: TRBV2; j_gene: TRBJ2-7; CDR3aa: CASTLQTGGKYEQYF
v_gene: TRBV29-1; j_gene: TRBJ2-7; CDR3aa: CSSSDNPYEQYF
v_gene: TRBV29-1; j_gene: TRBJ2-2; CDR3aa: CSVLENTGELFF
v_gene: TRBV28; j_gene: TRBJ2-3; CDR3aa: CASSTGYGTDTQYF
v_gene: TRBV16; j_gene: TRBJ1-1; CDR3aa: CASSHGGSEAFF
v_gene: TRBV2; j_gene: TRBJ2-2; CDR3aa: CASGDRGPGELFF
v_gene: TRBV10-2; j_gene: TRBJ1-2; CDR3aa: CASSEGQRTYGYTF
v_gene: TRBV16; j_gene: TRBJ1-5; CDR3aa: CASSPWLGEEQPQHF
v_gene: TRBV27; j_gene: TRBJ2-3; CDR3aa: CASSLNRDTQYF
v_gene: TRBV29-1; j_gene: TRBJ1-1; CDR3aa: CSVEERGNTEAFF
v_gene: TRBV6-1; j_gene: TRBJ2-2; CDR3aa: CASSEVSVGELFF
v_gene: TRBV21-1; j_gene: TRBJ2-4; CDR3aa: CASSKAYLGRGGNIQYF
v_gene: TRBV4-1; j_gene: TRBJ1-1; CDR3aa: CASSQGRGSEAFF
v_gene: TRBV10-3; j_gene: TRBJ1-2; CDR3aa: CATLTGENNYGYTF
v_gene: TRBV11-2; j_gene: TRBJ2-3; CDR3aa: CASSLELGPRTLDTQYF
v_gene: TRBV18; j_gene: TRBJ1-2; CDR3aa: CASSPARGDDYGYTF
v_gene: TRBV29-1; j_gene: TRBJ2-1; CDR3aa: CSVVGTGMLNEQFF
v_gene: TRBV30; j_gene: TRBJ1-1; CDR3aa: CAWNENTEAFF
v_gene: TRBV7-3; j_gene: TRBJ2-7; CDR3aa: CASSLGPFVGASYEQYF
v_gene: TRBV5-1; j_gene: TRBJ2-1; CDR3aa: CASSLSSHDEQFF
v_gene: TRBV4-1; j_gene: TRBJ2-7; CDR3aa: CASSQEGRSSYEQYF
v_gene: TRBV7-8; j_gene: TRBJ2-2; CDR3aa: CASSWTGLTGELFF
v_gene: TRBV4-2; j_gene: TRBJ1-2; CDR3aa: CASSQTGSYGYTF
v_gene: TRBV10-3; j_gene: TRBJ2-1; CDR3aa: CAISEATLAGGGNEQFF
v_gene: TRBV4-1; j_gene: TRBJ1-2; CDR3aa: CASSQETAGQGDGYTF
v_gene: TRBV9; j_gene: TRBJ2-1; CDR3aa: CASSGEGLAGYNEQFF
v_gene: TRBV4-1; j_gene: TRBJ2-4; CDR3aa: CASSQDHPGLAYF
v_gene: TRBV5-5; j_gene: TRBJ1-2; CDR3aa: CASSRKPEGTDGYTF
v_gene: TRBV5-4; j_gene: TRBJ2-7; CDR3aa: CASSLRGSYEQYF
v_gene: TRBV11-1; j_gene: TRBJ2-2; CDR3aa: CASSLLQADTGELFF
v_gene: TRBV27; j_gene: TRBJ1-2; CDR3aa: CASSPYPQVDGYTF
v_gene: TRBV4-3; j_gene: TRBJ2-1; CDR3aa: CASSQDGRVSNEQFF
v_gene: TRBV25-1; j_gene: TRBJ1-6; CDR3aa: CASSEWSGSEMNNSPLHF
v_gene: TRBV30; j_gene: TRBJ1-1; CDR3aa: CAWSLGQMNTEAFF
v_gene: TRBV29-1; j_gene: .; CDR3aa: CSVGQYEQYF
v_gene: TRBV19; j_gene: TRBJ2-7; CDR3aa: CASSKSGRTYEQYF
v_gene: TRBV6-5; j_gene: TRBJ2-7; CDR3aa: CASRQGYEQYF
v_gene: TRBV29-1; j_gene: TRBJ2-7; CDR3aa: CSVEGQDYEQYF
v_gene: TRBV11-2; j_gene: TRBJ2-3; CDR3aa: CASSPRTDRTDTQYF
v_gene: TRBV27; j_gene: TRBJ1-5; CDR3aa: CASRPRGASQPQHF
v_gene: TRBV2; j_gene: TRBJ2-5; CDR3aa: CASSTRGPQETQYF
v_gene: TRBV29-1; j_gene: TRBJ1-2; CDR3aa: CSYRGGYGYTF
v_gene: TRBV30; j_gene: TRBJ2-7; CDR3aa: CAWTSGQGFHEQYF
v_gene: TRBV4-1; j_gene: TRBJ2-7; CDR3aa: CASSQAPPRTGDSYEQYF
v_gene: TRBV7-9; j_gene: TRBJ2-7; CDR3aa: CASSAVGSNYEQYF
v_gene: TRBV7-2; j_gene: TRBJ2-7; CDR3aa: CASSLPPPGDGEQYF
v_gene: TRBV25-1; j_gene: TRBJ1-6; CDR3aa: CASSYGTGLSPLHF